These T cell receptor beta chains were read from a single sample in a study of cytomegalovirus exposure and HLA in healthy donors. The repertoire was sequenced with immunoSEQ multiplex PCR; TCRdb's copy has only in-frame clones and lacks some. Among fewer than 50,000 clones, around 58% were seen once, and the ten largest hold around 12%. The sample consisted of PBMCs. The receptor source for this set is a man in his 60s in good health and CMV-seropositive. The CDR3 runs from the conserved cysteine through the conserved F or W. D genes are given only for firm matches. Clone size is not always given. Where it is, it says once, few, many or a class for expanded clones.

length: 15; J: TRBJ2-1; size: -; D: TRBD2; V: TRBV5-4; CDR3: CASSFGPLARNEQFF; DNA: TGTGCCAGCAGCTTTGGACCACTAGCGCGTAATGAGCAGTTCTTC
length: 15; J: TRBJ2-1; size: -; D: TRBD2; V: TRBV5-1; CDR3: CASSPQAGGSDEQFF; DNA: TGCGCCAGCAGCCCTCAGGCGGGAGGGAGCGATGAGCAGTTCTTC
length: 14; J: TRBJ2-2; size: -; D: TRBD1; V: TRBV2; CDR3: CASNQDRGTGELFF; DNA: TGTGCCAGCAATCAGGACAGGGGCACCGGGGAGCTGTTTTTT
length: 11; J: TRBJ2-5; size: few; D: -; V: TRBV7-2; CDR3: CASSLGGTQYF; DNA: TGTGCCAGCAGCTTAGGCGGGACCCAGTACTTC
length: 15; J: TRBJ2-7; size: -; D: -; V: TRBV4-2; CDR3: CASSPSLAVSYEQYF; DNA: TGTGCCAGCAGCCCCTCCTTAGCGGTTTCCTACGAGCAGTACTTC
length: 16; J: TRBJ2-7; size: -; D: TRBD2; V: TRBV4-3; CDR3: CASSQERASGSHEQYF; DNA: TGCGCCAGCAGCCAAGAACGGGCTAGCGGGAGTCACGAGCAGTACTTC
length: 14; J: TRBJ2-7; size: few; D: -; V: TRBV19; CDR3: CASKVAVSSYEQYF; DNA: TGTGCCAGCAAAGTCGCGGTTAGCTCCTACGAGCAGTACTTC
length: 15; J: TRBJ2-3; size: -; D: TRBD2; V: TRBV7-2; CDR3: CASSSGLAPTDTQYF; DNA: TGTGCCAGCAGCTCGGGACTAGCTCCGACAGATACGCAGTATTTT
length: 15; J: TRBJ2-7; size: -; D: TRBD1; V: TRBV14; CDR3: CASSQVGTGYGEQYF; DNA: TGTGCCAGCAGCCAAGTAGGGACAGGCTATGGTGAGCAGTACTTC
length: 14; J: TRBJ2-3; size: -; D: TRBD2; V: TRBV6-1; CDR3: CASSRLAGTDTQYF; DNA: TGTGCCAGCAGTAGGCTAGCGGGGACAGATACGCAGTATTTT
length: 16; J: TRBJ2-3; size: -; D: TRBD2; V: TRBV5-4; CDR3: CASSLATSGRTDTQYF; DNA: TGTGCCAGCAGCTTGGCAACTAGCGGGAGGACAGATACGCAGTATTTT
length: 15; J: TRBJ2-7; size: -; D: TRBD2; V: TRBV10-2; CDR3: CASSEWSGLATEQYF; DNA: TGCGCCAGCAGTGAGTGGTCGGGACTAGCGACCGAGCAGTACTTC
length: 11; J: TRBJ2-7; size: once; D: -; V: TRBV20-1; CDR3: CSAPFSYEQYF; DNA: TGCAGTGCTCCTTTCTCCTACGAGCAGTACTTC
length: 15; J: TRBJ2-5; size: -; D: -; V: TRBV7-2; CDR3: CASSLVGQAGETQYF; DNA: TGTGCCAGCAGCTTAGTCGGGCAGGCGGGGGAGACCCAGTACTTC
length: 13; J: TRBJ1-1; size: few; D: TRBD1; V: TRBV2; CDR3: CASVRGRETEAFF; DNA: TGTGCCAGTGTCAGGGGGCGCGAAACTGAAGCTTTCTTT
length: 16; J: TRBJ2-2; size: -; D: -; V: TRBV2; CDR3: CASSEGRQGGTGELFF; DNA: TGTGCCAGCAGTGAAGGGAGACAGGGAGGCACCGGGGAGCTGTTTTTT
length: 16; J: TRBJ2-1; size: once; D: TRBD2; V: TRBV18; CDR3: CASSPLATGGIYEQFF; DNA: TGTGCCAGCTCACCACTTGCGACGGGGGGGATCTATGAGCAGTTCTTC
length: 15; J: TRBJ2-3; size: -; D: -; V: TRBV15; CDR3: CATSSLRSDTDTQYF; DNA: TGTGCCACCTCGTCCCTCCGGTCTGACACAGATACGCAGTATTTT
length: 14; J: TRBJ1-1; size: -; D: -; V: TRBV4-1; CDR3: CASSQERRNTEAFF; DNA: TGCGCCAGCAGCCAAGAAAGGAGGAACACTGAAGCTTTCTTT
length: 11; J: TRBJ2-7; size: -; D: TRBD2; V: TRBV25-1; CDR3: CGGLANYEQYF; DNA: TGTGGCGGACTAGCGAACTACGAGCAGTACTTC
length: 15; J: TRBJ2-1; size: -; D: -; V: TRBV7-9; CDR3: CASRLTGTSDLGQFF; DNA: TGTGCCAGCAGGTTAACCGGGACTTCGGATTTGGGGCAGTTCTTC
length: 16; J: TRBJ1-5; size: -; D: TRBD1; V: TRBV2; CDR3: CASSYRGPYSNQPQHF; DNA: TGTGCCAGCAGTTACAGGGGGCCTTATAGCAATCAGCCCCAGCATTTT